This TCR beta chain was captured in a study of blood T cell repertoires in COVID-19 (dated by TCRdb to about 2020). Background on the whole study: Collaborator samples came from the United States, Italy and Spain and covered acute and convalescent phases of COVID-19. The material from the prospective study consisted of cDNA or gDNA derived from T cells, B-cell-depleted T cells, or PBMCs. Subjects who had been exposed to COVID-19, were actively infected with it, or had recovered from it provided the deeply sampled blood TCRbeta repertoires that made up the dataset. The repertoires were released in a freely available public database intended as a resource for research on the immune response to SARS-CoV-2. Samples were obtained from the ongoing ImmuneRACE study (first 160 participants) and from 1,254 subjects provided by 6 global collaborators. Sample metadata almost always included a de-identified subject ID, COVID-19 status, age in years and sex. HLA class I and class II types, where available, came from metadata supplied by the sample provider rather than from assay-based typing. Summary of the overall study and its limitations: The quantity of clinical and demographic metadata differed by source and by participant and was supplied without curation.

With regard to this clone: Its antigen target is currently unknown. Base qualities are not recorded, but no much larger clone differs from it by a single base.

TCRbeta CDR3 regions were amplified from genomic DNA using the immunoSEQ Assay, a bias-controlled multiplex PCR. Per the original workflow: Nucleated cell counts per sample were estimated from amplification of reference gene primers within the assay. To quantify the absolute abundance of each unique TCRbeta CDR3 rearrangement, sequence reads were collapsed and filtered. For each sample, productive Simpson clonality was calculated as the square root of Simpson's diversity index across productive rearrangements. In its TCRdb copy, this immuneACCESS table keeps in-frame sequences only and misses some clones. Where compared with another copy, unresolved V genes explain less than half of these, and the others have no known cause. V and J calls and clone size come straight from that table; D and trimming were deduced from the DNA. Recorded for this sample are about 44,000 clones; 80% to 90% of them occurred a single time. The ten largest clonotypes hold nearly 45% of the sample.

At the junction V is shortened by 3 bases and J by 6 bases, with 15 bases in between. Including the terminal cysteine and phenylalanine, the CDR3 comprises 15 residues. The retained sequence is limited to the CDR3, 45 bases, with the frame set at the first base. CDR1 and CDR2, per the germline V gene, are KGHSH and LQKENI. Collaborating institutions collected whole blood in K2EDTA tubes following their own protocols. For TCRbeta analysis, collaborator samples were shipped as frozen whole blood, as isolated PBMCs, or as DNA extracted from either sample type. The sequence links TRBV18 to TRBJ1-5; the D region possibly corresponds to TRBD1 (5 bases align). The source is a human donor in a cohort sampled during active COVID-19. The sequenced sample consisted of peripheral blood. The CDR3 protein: CASSPKVGAGQPQHF. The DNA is TGTGCCAGCTCACCCAAGGTTGGGGCTGGTCAGCCCCAGCATTTT.